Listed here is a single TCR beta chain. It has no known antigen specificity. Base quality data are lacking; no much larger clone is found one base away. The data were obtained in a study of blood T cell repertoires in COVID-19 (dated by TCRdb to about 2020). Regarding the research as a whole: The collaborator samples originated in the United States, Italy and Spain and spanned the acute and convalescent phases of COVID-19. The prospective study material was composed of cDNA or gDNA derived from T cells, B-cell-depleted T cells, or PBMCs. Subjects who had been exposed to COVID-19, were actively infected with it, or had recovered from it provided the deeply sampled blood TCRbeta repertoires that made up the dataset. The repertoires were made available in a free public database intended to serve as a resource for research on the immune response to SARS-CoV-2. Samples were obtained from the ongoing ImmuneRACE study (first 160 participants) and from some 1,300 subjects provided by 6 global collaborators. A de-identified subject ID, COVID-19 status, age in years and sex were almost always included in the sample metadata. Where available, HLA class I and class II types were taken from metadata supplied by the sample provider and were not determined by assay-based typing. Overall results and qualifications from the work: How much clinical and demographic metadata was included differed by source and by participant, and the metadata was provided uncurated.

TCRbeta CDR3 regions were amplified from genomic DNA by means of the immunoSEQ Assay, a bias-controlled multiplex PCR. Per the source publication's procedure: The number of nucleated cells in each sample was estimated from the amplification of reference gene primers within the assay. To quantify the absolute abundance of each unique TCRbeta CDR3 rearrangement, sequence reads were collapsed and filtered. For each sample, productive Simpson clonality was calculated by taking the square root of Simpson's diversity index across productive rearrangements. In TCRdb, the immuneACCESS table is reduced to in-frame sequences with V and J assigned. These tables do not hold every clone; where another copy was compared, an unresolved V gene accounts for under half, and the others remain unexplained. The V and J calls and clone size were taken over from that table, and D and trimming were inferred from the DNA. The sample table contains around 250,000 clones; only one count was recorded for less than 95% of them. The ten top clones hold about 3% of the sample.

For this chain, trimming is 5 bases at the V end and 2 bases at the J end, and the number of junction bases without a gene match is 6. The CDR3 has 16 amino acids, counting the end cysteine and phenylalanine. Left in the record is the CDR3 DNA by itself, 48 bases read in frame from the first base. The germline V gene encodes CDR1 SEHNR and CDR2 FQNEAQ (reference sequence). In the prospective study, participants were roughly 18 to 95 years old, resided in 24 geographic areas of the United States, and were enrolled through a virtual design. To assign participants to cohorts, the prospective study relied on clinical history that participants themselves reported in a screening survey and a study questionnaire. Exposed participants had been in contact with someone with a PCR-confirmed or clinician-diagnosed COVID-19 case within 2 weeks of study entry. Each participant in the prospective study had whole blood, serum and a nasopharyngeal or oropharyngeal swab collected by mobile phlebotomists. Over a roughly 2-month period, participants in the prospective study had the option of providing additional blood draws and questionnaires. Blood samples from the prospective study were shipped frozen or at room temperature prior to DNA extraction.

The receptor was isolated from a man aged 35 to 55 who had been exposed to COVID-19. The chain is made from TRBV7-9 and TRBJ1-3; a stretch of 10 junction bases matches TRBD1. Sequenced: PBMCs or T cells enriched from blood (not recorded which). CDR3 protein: CASSPRTGGPGNTIYF. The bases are TGTGCCAGCAGCCCCCGGACAGGGGGTCCTGGAAACACCATATATTTT.